One T cell receptor beta chain is described in this entry. Its antigen remains unknown. This entry comes from a study of cytomegalovirus exposure and HLA in healthy donors. Study background: From about 200 million T cells, an earlier analysis saw roughly 100 million unique TCR beta sequences. Findings and limits, study-wide: By HLA locus, TCR association rates varied in a later analysis, with DRB1 showing the most and HLA-C the fewest. With high specificity and sensitivity, the classifier reportedly diagnosed cytomegalovirus status.

In the PCR, 60 Vbeta and 13 Jbeta primers were used. The table came from immunoSEQ multiplex PCR; TCRdb's copy has only in-frame clones and leaves some out. The top ten clones hold around 3.7% of a sample with 250,000 to 350,000 clones, just over 85% of them seen once. The germline gives CDR1 SGHRS, CDR2 YFSETQ. The CDR3 totals 13 residues. Trimming removed 3 bases from V and 5 bases from J, with 11 bases in between. V usage is TRBV5-1 and J usage is TRBJ1-1, with D uncertain. Sequencing used PBMCs. This receptor was identified in a man aged 40-50 years in good health and CMV-seropositive. The CDR3 nucleotides read TGCGCCAGCAGCTCCGGGAGTCGAACTGAAGCTTTCTTT. Its translation is CASSSGSRTEAFF.